This T cell receptor beta chain comes out of a study of T cells in localized non-small cell lung cancer. General study results and limits: A median of approximately 57 clones ranked among the top 100 in tumor appeared in adjacent lung. Because only a single region of the tumor was sequenced, heterogeneity remains possible.

With regard to this clone: Its antigen is unidentified.

Germline CDR1 and CDR2: MNHNS and SASEGT. J lost 5 bases, V lost 7 bases, and 7 bases had no gene match. The CDR3 has 13 amino acids. Repertoires were generated with immunoSEQ multiplex PCR, while TCRdb's copy carries only in-frame clones and drops some. The profile covers 60,000 to 75,000 clones, with roughly 86% appearing a single time and 13% taken by the ten largest. The TCR comes from a female donor over 55 with stage I lung adenocarcinoma. This chain uses TRBV6-1 with TRBJ1-1; TRBD1 agrees at 7 bases. This specimen consisted of peripheral blood, obtained before any cancer treatment. This CDR3 is CASKPTGRTEAFF. In nucleotides, the CDR3 is TGTGCCAGCAAGCCGACAGGGAGGACTGAAGCTTTCTTT.